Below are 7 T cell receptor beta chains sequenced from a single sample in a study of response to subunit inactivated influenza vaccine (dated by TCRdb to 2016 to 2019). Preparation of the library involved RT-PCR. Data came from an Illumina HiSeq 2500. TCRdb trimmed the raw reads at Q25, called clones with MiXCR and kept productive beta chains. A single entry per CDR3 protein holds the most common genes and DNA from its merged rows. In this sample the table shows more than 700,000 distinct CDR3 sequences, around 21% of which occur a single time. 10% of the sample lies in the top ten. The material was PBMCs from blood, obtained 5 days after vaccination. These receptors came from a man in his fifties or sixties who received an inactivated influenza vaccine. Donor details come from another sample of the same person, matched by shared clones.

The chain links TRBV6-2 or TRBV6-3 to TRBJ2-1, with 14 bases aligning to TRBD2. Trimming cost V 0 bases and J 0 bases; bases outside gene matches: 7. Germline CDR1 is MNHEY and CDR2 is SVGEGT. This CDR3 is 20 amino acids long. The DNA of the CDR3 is TGTGCCAGCAGTTACTCTTCCGGACTAGCGGGAGGACGCTCCTACAATGAGCAGTTCTTC. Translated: CASSYSSGLAGGRSYNEQFF.

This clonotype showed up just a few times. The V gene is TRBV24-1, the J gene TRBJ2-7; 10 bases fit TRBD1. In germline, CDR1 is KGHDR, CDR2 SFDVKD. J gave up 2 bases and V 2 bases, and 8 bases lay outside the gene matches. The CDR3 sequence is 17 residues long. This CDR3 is CATSDSAGTGDTYEQYF. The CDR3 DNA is TGTGCCACCAGTGATTCTGCCGGGACAGGGGATACCTACGAGCAGTACTTC.

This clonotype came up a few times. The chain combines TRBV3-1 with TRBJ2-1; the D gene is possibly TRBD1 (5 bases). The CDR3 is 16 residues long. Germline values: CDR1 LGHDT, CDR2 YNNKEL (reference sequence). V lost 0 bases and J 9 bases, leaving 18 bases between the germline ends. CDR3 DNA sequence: TGTGCCAGCAGCCAAGAGGTGAAGGGGCTCGGAACTGAGCAGTTCTTC. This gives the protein CASSQEVKGLGTEQFF.

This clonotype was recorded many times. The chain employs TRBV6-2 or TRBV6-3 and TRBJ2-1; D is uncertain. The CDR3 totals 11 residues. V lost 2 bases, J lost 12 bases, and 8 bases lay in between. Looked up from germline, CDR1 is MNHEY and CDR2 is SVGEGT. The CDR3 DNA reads TGTGCCAGCAGTTACAACTCTGGGCAGTTCTTC. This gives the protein CASSYNSGQFF.

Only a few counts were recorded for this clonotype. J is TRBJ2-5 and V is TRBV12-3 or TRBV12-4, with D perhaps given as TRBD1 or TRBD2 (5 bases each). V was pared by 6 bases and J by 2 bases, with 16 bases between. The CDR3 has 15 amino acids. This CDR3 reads CASRGRRSPQETQYF. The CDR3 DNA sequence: TGTGCCAGCAGGGGACGGCGGAGCCCTCAAGAGACCCAGTACTTC.

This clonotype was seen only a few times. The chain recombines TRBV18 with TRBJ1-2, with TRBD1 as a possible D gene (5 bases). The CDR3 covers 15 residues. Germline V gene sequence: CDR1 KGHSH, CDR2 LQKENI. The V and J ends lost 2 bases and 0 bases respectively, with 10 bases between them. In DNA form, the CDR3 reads TGTGCCAGCTCACCAGGGGCTACTACTAACTATGGCTACACCTTC. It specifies CASSPGATTNYGYTF.

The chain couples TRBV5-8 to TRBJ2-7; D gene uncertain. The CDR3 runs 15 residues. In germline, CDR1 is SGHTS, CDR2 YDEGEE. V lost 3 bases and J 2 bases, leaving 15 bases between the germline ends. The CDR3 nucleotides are TGTGCCAGCAGCTGGGATCTGACAAGTACCTACGAGCAGTACTTC. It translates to CASSWDLTSTYEQYF.